Reported below is one T cell receptor (beta chain). The CDR3 runs to 18 residues. Germline V gives CDR1 SGHNT, CDR2 YYREEE (reference sequence). The J segment lost 3 bases and the V segment lost 0 bases, leaving 8 bases of the junction unmatched. The record originates from a study of cytomegalovirus exposure and HLA in healthy donors. PCR was performed using 60 Vbeta and 13 Jbeta primers. Sequencing was performed with immunoSEQ multiplex PCR; in TCRdb, only in-frame clones are kept and a portion is missing. The table shows about 190,000 clones, with 87% occurring only once. Material for sequencing was PBMCs. This chain joins TRBV5-4 and TRBJ2-1; TRBD2 matches 11 bases. This sequence was found in a man under 40 in good health and CMV-seronegative. CDR3 coding DNA: TGTGCCAGCAGCTTGGCCCAAACTAGCGGGGGCCGCTACAATGAGCAGTTCTTC. Amino acid sequence: CASSLAQTSGGRYNEQFF.